This T cell receptor beta chain was sequenced during a study of blood T cells in healthy people across ages. Study-level points and caveats: Since the PBMCs were unsorted, naive and antigen-experienced cells could not be conclusively compared. With age, beta diversity per million T cells declined roughly linearly, significantly by 30 to 40.

It was with a sample-barcoded 5' primer and a J-beta primer mix that a second PCR of roughly 6 to 12 cycles was run. A single record per CDR3 protein comes from TCRdb applying MiXCR to the 5' RACE reads. The sample has around 1.5 million distinct CDR3 sequences, around 36% seen once. Per sample, at least 5.5 micrograms of total RNA were extracted. This clonotype was seen ten or more times. Its cognate antigen is unknown. This CDR3 spans 13 amino acids. Germline CDR1 is DFQATT and CDR2 is SNEGSKA (reference sequence). Between the trimmed V and J ends, which lost 4 bases and 8 bases, there was a span of 17 bases.

The chain links TRBV20-1 to TRBJ1-2; no clear D. The TCR originated in a woman between 25 and 40 years old in good health. Sequenced: blood. DNA for the CDR3: TGCAGTGCTACCCGGGATGGAGGAAACGGCTACACCTTC. Its protein is CSATRDGGNGYTF.